This T cell receptor beta chain was captured by sequencing in a study of blood T cell repertoires in COVID-19. About the study: The United States, Italy and Spain provided the acute and convalescent COVID-19 samples. PBMCs, B-cell-depleted T cells, or T cells were the source of the cDNA or gDNA that made up the material.

Under the authors' procedure: Counts of nucleated cells, estimated from reference gene primer amplification, were obtained. The assay was immunoSEQ multiplex PCR, and TCRdb's table has in-frame clones only and misses some. The DNA was the basis for D and trimming; V, J and clone size are from that table. The sample shows some 240,000 clones, about 90% of them seen only once. Trimming removed 0 bases from V and 4 bases from J; junction bases left unmatched: 4. Germline CDR1 is SGHRS and CDR2 is YFSETQ. The CDR3 covers 14 residues. This clone appeared once. The sample was peripheral blood. The V call is TRBV5-1, the J call TRBJ2-7; 7 bases agree with TRBD1. The sequence came from a woman aged 70 to 79 with COVID-19, enrolled during active disease. The CDR3 nucleotides are TGCGCCAGCAGCTTGGCAGGGACAGCTTACGAGCAGTACTTC. Translated, it gives CASSLAGTAYEQYF.